This T cell receptor beta chain was identified in a study of spatial heterogeneity in lung cancer. Whole-study context: Beta-chain sequences consistently outnumbered alpha-chain sequences in detection.

This sample's time point: sample taken at primary tumor resection. Whole RNA was taken from tumor, nontumor lung or frozen PBMC; it was then sequenced unsorted. This clonotype was counted between two and nine times. Germline loops: CDR1 DFQATT, CDR2 SNEGSKA (reference sequence). This CDR3 region has 16 residues. V shed 0 bases and J 5 bases; nucleotides not matched to a gene: 7. Each TCR cDNA molecule carried a unique molecular identifier. One entry per CDR3 protein, called by TCRdb with MiXCR from the 5' RACE reads. The sample lists 5,800 or so distinct CDR3 sequences, approximately 20% seen once, with around 15% in the top ten.

The specimen comprised normal lung tissue next to the tumor, sampled at surgery. The chain combines TRBV20-1 with TRBJ2-2, with TRBD2 identical over 9 bases. The clonotype comes from a male donor with early-stage non-small cell lung cancer. In nucleotides, the CDR3 is TGCAGTGCTAGAGATTGGGCGGGAGGGCCAACCGGGGAGCTGTTTTTT. Translated, it gives CSARDWAGGPTGELFF.